This TCR beta chain was identified in a study of PD-L1 blockade in urothelial cancer. Study summary: Patients' prior chemotherapy regimens numbered 0 to 3. Overall study findings and caveats: Larger 3-week expansion of tumor-associated blood clones was seen in durable-benefit patients.

Some clones are missing from TCRdb's copy, which holds only in-frame ones; the method was immunoSEQ multiplex PCR. Among about 50,000 clones, roughly 80% were seen once, and the ten largest hold just over 8.5%. About this clone: Its antigen is undetermined.

Time point: peripheral blood 6 weeks after treatment start. This CDR3 is 14 amino acids long. V lost 4 bases to trimming and J lost 7 bases, with 14 bases between them. Germline CDR1 is MDHEN and CDR2 is SYDVKM. This sequence was found in a man in his 70s with urothelial cancer. V is TRBV28 and J is TRBJ2-1; possible D gene TRBD1, 6 bases. Sequencing was performed on PBMCs, taken around atezolizumab (anti-PD-L1) treatment. The CDR3, as DNA: TGTGCCAGCAGTTCCCCGGACAGATTGAATGAGCAGTTCTTC. It specifies CASSSPDRLNEQFF. The full variable domain, rest sourced from reference TRBV28 and TRBJ2-1, is DVKVTQSSRYLVKRTGEKVFLECVQDMDHENMFWYRQDPGLGLRLIYFSYDVKMKEKGDIPEGYSVSREKKERFSLILESASTNQTSMYLCASSSPDRLNEQFFGPGTRLTVL.